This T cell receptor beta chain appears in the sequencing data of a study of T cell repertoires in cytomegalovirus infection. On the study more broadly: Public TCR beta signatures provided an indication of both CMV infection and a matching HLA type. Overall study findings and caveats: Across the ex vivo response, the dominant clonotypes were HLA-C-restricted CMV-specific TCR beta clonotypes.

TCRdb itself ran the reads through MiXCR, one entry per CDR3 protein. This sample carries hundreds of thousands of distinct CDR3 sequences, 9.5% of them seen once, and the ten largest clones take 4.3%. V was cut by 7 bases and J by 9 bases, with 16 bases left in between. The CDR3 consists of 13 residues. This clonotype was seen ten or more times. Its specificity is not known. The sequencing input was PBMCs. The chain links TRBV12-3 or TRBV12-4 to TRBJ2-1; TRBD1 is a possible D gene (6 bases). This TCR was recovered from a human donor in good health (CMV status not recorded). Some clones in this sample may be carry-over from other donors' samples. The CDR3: CASTMGARGEQFF. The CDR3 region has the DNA TGTGCCAGCACTATGGGGGCCAGGGGTGAGCAGTTCTTC.